The rows below give T cell receptor beta chains drawn from one sample of a study of CD8 T cells in ankylosing spondylitis. MiXCR, run by TCRdb on the 5' RACE reads, gives a single entry per CDR3 protein. The sample lists roughly 130,000 distinct CDR3 sequences, about 13% occurring once. The sequencing sample was made of blood, either unsorted or a sorted T cell fraction (not recorded which). The receptors were gathered from a female donor with ankylosing spondylitis or in good health (not recorded which). The CDR3 runs from the conserved cysteine through the conserved F or W. A D gene is named only where the DNA matches it firmly. Clone sizes are given selectively: once, few, many, or a class where the clone is expanded.

v_gene: TRBV28; d_gene: TRBD1; abundance: -; j_gene: TRBJ1-2; CDR3nt: TGTGCCAGCAGTTTATCGGGACAGGTGCTCTATGGCTACACCTTC; CDR3aa: CASSLSGQVLYGYTF
v_gene: TRBV29-1; d_gene: TRBD1; abundance: many; j_gene: TRBJ2-7; CDR3nt: TGCAGCGTTGAGGGACAGGGGGACAACGAGCAGTACTTC; CDR3aa: CSVEGQGDNEQYF
v_gene: TRBV20-1; d_gene: TRBD1; abundance: many; j_gene: TRBJ1-6; CDR3nt: TGCAGTGCTAAGACAGGGGGAGACTATAATTCACCCCTCCACTTT; CDR3aa: CSAKTGGDYNSPLHF
v_gene: TRBV20-1; d_gene: TRBD1; abundance: many; j_gene: TRBJ1-6; CDR3nt: TGCAGTGCTAGAATAAAACCAGGGGGCACCCTCCACTTT; CDR3aa: CSARIKPGGTLHF
v_gene: TRBV28; d_gene: -; abundance: few; j_gene: TRBJ2-4; CDR3nt: TGTGCCAGCACCGATCGGAACATTCAGTACTTC; CDR3aa: CASTDRNIQYF
v_gene: TRBV5-1; d_gene: TRBD2; abundance: many; j_gene: TRBJ2-3; CDR3nt: TGCGCCAGCAGCACGGGACTAGCGGGAGGAATCGCAGATACGCAGTATTTT; CDR3aa: CASSTGLAGGIADTQYF
v_gene: TRBV12-5; d_gene: -; abundance: -; j_gene: TRBJ2-1; CDR3nt: TGTGCTAGTGGACCGTGGGGGAATGAGCAGTTCTTC; CDR3aa: CASGPWGNEQFF
v_gene: TRBV20-1; d_gene: -; abundance: many; j_gene: TRBJ2-2; CDR3nt: TGCAGTGCTAGAGATGGCGGCAGAACAGACACCGGGGAGCTGTTTTTT; CDR3aa: CSARDGGRTDTGELFF
v_gene: TRBV28; d_gene: TRBD1; abundance: few; j_gene: TRBJ1-5; CDR3nt: TGTGCCAGCAGGCCAACAGGGGGCAAGGGTCAGCCCCAGCATTTT; CDR3aa: CASRPTGGKGQPQHF
v_gene: TRBV7-3; d_gene: -; abundance: few; j_gene: TRBJ2-1; CDR3nt: TGTGCCAGCAGCCTAGGGCCCTACAATGAGCAGTTCTTC; CDR3aa: CASSLGPYNEQFF
v_gene: TRBV10-3; d_gene: -; abundance: many; j_gene: TRBJ2-5; CDR3nt: TGTGCCATCAGTGAGATTCGGGGGTTAGAGACCCAGTACTTC; CDR3aa: CAISEIRGLETQYF
v_gene: TRBV15; d_gene: TRBD1; abundance: -; j_gene: TRBJ2-3; CDR3nt: TGTGCCACCAGCAAGCCGGGACAGGGCACAGATACGCAGTATTTT; CDR3aa: CATSKPGQGTDTQYF
v_gene: TRBV12-3/TRBV12-4; d_gene: TRBD2; abundance: many; j_gene: TRBJ2-1; CDR3nt: TGTGCCAGCAGTTCTCATGGACTAGCCAATGAGCAGTTCTTC; CDR3aa: CASSSHGLANEQFF
v_gene: TRBV12-3/TRBV12-4; d_gene: TRBD1; abundance: many; j_gene: TRBJ2-2; CDR3nt: TGTGCCAGCAGTTTAAGACAGGGCGGGGAGCTGTTTTTT; CDR3aa: CASSLRQGGELFF
v_gene: TRBV2; d_gene: TRBD2; abundance: few; j_gene: TRBJ2-5; CDR3nt: TGTGCCAGCAGTGGCTTGCGGGCTAGCGGCCAAGAGACCCAGTACTTC; CDR3aa: CASSGLRASGQETQYF
v_gene: TRBV29-1; d_gene: -; abundance: many; j_gene: TRBJ1-5; CDR3nt: TGCAGCGTTGTTGGGTCAGGGGATCAGCCCCAGCATTTT; CDR3aa: CSVVGSGDQPQHF
v_gene: TRBV11-3; d_gene: -; abundance: few; j_gene: TRBJ1-1; CDR3nt: TGTGCCAGCAGCTTAGACCGGACAAGCGAAGCTTTCTTT; CDR3aa: CASSLDRTSEAFF
v_gene: TRBV12-5; d_gene: TRBD2; abundance: -; j_gene: TRBJ2-2; CDR3nt: TGTGCTAGTGGTTTGGTACGCACTAGCGGGATGGGGGACACCGGGGAGCTGTTTTTT; CDR3aa: CASGLVRTSGMGDTGELFF
v_gene: TRBV5-1; d_gene: -; abundance: -; j_gene: TRBJ1-4; CDR3nt: TGCGCCAGCAGCGTACTTGGGACAACGGGTGAAAAACTGTTTTTT; CDR3aa: CASSVLGTTGEKLFF
v_gene: TRBV24-1; d_gene: TRBD2; abundance: -; j_gene: TRBJ2-5; CDR3nt: TGTGCCACCAGTGACCCTAGGGCGGGGGGGCCTCAGACCCAGTACTTC; CDR3aa: CATSDPRAGGPQTQYF
v_gene: TRBV3-1; d_gene: -; abundance: -; j_gene: TRBJ1-1; CDR3nt: TGTGCCAGCAGCCAAGATTGGAATTGGCATCCTGAAGCTTTCTTT; CDR3aa: CASSQDWNWHPEAFF
v_gene: TRBV20-1; d_gene: TRBD2; abundance: -; j_gene: TRBJ2-7; CDR3nt: TGCAGTGCTAGAGATAGAGCGGGGGCTTTCTACGAGCAGTACTTC; CDR3aa: CSARDRAGAFYEQYF
v_gene: TRBV30; d_gene: TRBD1; abundance: -; j_gene: TRBJ1-4; CDR3nt: TGTGCCTGGAGACAGGGGTGGGGTAATGAAAAACTGTTTTTT; CDR3aa: CAWRQGWGNEKLFF
v_gene: TRBV10-2; d_gene: TRBD2; abundance: -; j_gene: TRBJ2-5; CDR3nt: TGCGCCAGCAGTGAGTCGACGGGGGCGGGGGGAAAGACCCAGTACTTC; CDR3aa: CASSESTGAGGKTQYF
v_gene: TRBV20-1; d_gene: -; abundance: many; j_gene: TRBJ2-3; CDR3nt: TGCAGTGCTTCGCCGGATACGCAGTATTTT; CDR3aa: CSASPDTQYF
v_gene: TRBV20-1; d_gene: TRBD1; abundance: few; j_gene: TRBJ2-4; CDR3nt: TGCAGTGCTAGATTCCCAGGGGGCGGCAAAAACATTCAGTACTTC; CDR3aa: CSARFPGGGKNIQYF
v_gene: TRBV28; d_gene: -; abundance: many; j_gene: TRBJ2-2; CDR3nt: TGTGCCAGCAGTTTAATAAGGGGGAACACCGGGGAGCTGTTTTTT; CDR3aa: CASSLIRGNTGELFF
v_gene: TRBV7-2; d_gene: -; abundance: once; j_gene: TRBJ2-5; CDR3nt: TGTGCCAGCGGAACATGGGACGTTGCCGGGACCCAGTACTTC; CDR3aa: CASGTWDVAGTQYF
v_gene: TRBV7-2; d_gene: -; abundance: -; j_gene: TRBJ2-1; CDR3nt: TGTGCCAGCAGCCCAAGGGGCCAGGGAAGGATGAAGGTTGAGCAGTTCTTC; CDR3aa: CASSPRGQGRMKVEQFF
v_gene: TRBV6-5; d_gene: TRBD2; abundance: many; j_gene: TRBJ2-5; CDR3nt: TGTGCCAGCAGTTACTCTGGCGGGGGGGCCATGGAGACCCAGTACTTC; CDR3aa: CASSYSGGGAMETQYF
v_gene: TRBV20-1; d_gene: -; abundance: few; j_gene: TRBJ1-2; CDR3nt: TGCAGTGCTAGAAGACCAGGGGACCCTAAGGGCTACACCTTC; CDR3aa: CSARRPGDPKGYTF
v_gene: TRBV7-3; d_gene: TRBD2; abundance: -; j_gene: TRBJ2-1; CDR3nt: TGTGCCAGCAGCCCGGGATGGACCGGGACTAGCTACCGTTACAATGAGCAGTTCTTC; CDR3aa: CASSPGWTGTSYRYNEQFF
v_gene: TRBV29-1; d_gene: -; abundance: many; j_gene: TRBJ1-2; CDR3nt: TGCAGCGTTGGACGGTCGGGGGATGGCTACACCTTC; CDR3aa: CSVGRSGDGYTF
v_gene: TRBV2; d_gene: -; abundance: many; j_gene: TRBJ2-5; CDR3nt: TGTGCCAGCGGGTTCACACAAGAGACCCAGTACTTC; CDR3aa: CASGFTQETQYF
v_gene: TRBV12-3/TRBV12-4; d_gene: TRBD1; abundance: many; j_gene: TRBJ2-3; CDR3nt: TGTGCCAGCAGTCCGTCGGACAGGGCAGATACGCAGTATTTT; CDR3aa: CASSPSDRADTQYF
v_gene: TRBV6-4; d_gene: -; abundance: few; j_gene: TRBJ2-1; CDR3nt: TGTGCCAGCAGTGAGTTCGGTGAGCAGTTCTTC; CDR3aa: CASSEFGEQFF
v_gene: TRBV4-1; d_gene: TRBD2; abundance: few; j_gene: TRBJ2-1; CDR3nt: TGCGCCAGCAGCCAAGACGGAGATACGGGAGGGCCTTCCTGGTTCCACAATGAGCAGTTCTTC; CDR3aa: CASSQDGDTGGPSWFHNEQFF
v_gene: TRBV9; d_gene: TRBD2; abundance: many; j_gene: TRBJ2-7; CDR3nt: TGTGCCAGCAGCCCCCCCCAAGCGGGGAGCTCCTACGAGCAGTACTTC; CDR3aa: CASSPPQAGSSYEQYF
v_gene: TRBV7-7; d_gene: -; abundance: -; j_gene: TRBJ2-2; CDR3nt: TGTGCTAGCAGATCGGTCGCCGGGGAGCTGTTTTTT; CDR3aa: CASRSVAGELFF
v_gene: TRBV20-1; d_gene: TRBD1; abundance: many; j_gene: TRBJ2-1; CDR3nt: TGCAGTGCTAGTTCGGTCGGGACAGGGGGTTACAATGAGCAGTTCTTC; CDR3aa: CSASSVGTGGYNEQFF
v_gene: TRBV20-1; d_gene: -; abundance: few; j_gene: TRBJ2-7; CDR3nt: TGCAGTGCTAGGAAGGTGGGAAAGTACGAGCAGTACTTC; CDR3aa: CSARKVGKYEQYF
v_gene: TRBV27; d_gene: TRBD1; abundance: -; j_gene: TRBJ2-1; CDR3nt: TGTGCCAGCAGTTTATCGGGACAGGGGTACAATGAGCAGTTCTTC; CDR3aa: CASSLSGQGYNEQFF
v_gene: TRBV3-1; d_gene: -; abundance: -; j_gene: TRBJ2-6; CDR3nt: TGTGCCAGCAGCCACAGCTCTGGGGCCAACGTCCTGACTTTC; CDR3aa: CASSHSSGANVLTF
v_gene: TRBV30; d_gene: -; abundance: -; j_gene: TRBJ2-2; CDR3nt: TGTGCCTGGAGTGCATGGACGGGACAGAACACCGGGGAGCTGTTTTTT; CDR3aa: CAWSAWTGQNTGELFF
v_gene: TRBV7-3; d_gene: TRBD1; abundance: few; j_gene: TRBJ1-1; CDR3nt: TGTGCCAGCAGCGCCGACAGGGGTGTAGAAGCTTTCTTT; CDR3aa: CASSADRGVEAFF
v_gene: TRBV6-1; d_gene: TRBD1; abundance: few; j_gene: TRBJ2-4; CDR3nt: TGTGCACCGGGGACAGGAAAAAACATTCAGTACTTC; CDR3aa: CAPGTGKNIQYF
v_gene: TRBV20-1; d_gene: -; abundance: many; j_gene: TRBJ1-1; CDR3nt: TGCAGTGCCTGGTGGAGGGGACAGAACACTGAAGCTTTCTTT; CDR3aa: CSAWWRGQNTEAFF
v_gene: TRBV5-1; d_gene: TRBD1; abundance: many; j_gene: TRBJ2-7; CDR3nt: TGCGCCAGCAGCAGGGGACAGCCTTCCTCCTACGAGCAGTACTTC; CDR3aa: CASSRGQPSSYEQYF
v_gene: TRBV5-1; d_gene: -; abundance: many; j_gene: TRBJ2-6; CDR3nt: TGCGCCAGCGGAAAGCCTCCCGGGGCCAACGTCCTGACTTTC; CDR3aa: CASGKPPGANVLTF
v_gene: TRBV3-1; d_gene: TRBD2; abundance: -; j_gene: TRBJ2-7; CDR3nt: TGTGCCAGCAGCCGACGGGAGGGGCCCTACGAGCAGTACTTC; CDR3aa: CASSRREGPYEQYF
v_gene: TRBV9; d_gene: -; abundance: -; j_gene: TRBJ2-2; CDR3nt: TGTGCCAGCAGCCCCCCTTGGGGGAGGAACACCGGGGAGCTGTTTTTT; CDR3aa: CASSPPWGRNTGELFF
v_gene: TRBV5-1; d_gene: TRBD2; abundance: -; j_gene: TRBJ2-3; CDR3nt: TGCGCCAGCAGCTCGCTGACTAGCGGGGTTGGAGATACGCAGTATTTT; CDR3aa: CASSSLTSGVGDTQYF
v_gene: TRBV14; d_gene: TRBD1; abundance: many; j_gene: TRBJ2-4; CDR3nt: TGTGCCAGCAGCCAAGATACCCAGGGGGCGATAGCCAAAAACATTCAGTACTTC; CDR3aa: CASSQDTQGAIAKNIQYF